This is a list of T cell receptor beta chains from one sample in a study of blood T cells in healthy people across ages. Via MiXCR, TCRdb re-called the 5' RACE reads, giving one row per CDR3 protein. The profile covers fewer than 1,000,000 distinct CDR3 sequences, with 44% appearing a single time and about 19% taken by the ten largest. Sequenced sample: blood. The receptors stem from a man between 60 and 75 years old in good health. CDR3s include the opening cysteine and the closing phenylalanine or tryptophan. A D gene is named only where the DNA matches it firmly. Not every row has a clone size; where given, it reads once, few, many or a size class.

CDR3 length: 12; J gene: TRBJ2-7; D gene: NA; clone size: few; V gene: TRBV28; CDR3 protein: CASTEGRYEQYF; CDR3 DNA: TGTGCCAGCACCGAAGGGCGCTACGAGCAGTACTTC
CDR3 length: 12; J gene: TRBJ1-5; D gene: TRBD1; clone size: few; V gene: TRBV12-3/TRBV12-4; CDR3 protein: CASSRTAGGRHF; CDR3 DNA: TGTGCCAGCAGTCGAACGGCAGGGGGGAGGCATTTT
CDR3 length: 16; J gene: TRBJ1-6; D gene: TRBD1; clone size: many; V gene: TRBV6-2/TRBV6-3; CDR3 protein: CASSDRRTGQGSPLHF; CDR3 DNA: TGTGCCAGCAGTGACCGTCGGACAGGGCAGGGCTCACCCCTCCACTTT
CDR3 length: 12; J gene: TRBJ2-7; D gene: TRBD1; clone size: many; V gene: TRBV20-1; CDR3 protein: CSARDRTYEQYF; CDR3 DNA: TGCAGTGCTAGGGACAGGACCTACGAGCAGTACTTC
CDR3 length: 16; J gene: TRBJ2-1; D gene: NA; clone size: NA; V gene: TRBV10-3; CDR3 protein: CAISAGGASSYNEQFF; CDR3 DNA: TGTGCCATCAGTGCTGGTGGGGCAAGCTCCTACAATGAGCAGTTCTTC
CDR3 length: 17; J gene: TRBJ1-4; D gene: NA; clone size: NA; V gene: TRBV5-1; CDR3 protein: CASSLGKAGATNEKLFF; CDR3 DNA: TGCGCCAGCAGCCTTGGTAAGGCGGGGGCAACTAATGAAAAACTGTTTTTT
CDR3 length: 13; J gene: TRBJ1-1; D gene: TRBD1; clone size: few; V gene: TRBV12-3/TRBV12-4; CDR3 protein: CASRSTGGREAFF; CDR3 DNA: TGTGCCAGCAGGTCGACAGGGGGTCGGGAAGCTTTCTTT
CDR3 length: 19; J gene: TRBJ1-6; D gene: NA; clone size: NA; V gene: TRBV4-3; CDR3 protein: CASSQDLGWTSSYNSPLHF; CDR3 DNA: TGCGCCAGCAGCCAAGATCTTGGTTGGACGAGCTCCTATAATTCACCCCTCCACTTT
CDR3 length: 15; J gene: TRBJ2-7; D gene: TRBD2; clone size: NA; V gene: TRBV27; CDR3 protein: CASSEEGLALGEQYF; CDR3 DNA: TGTGCCAGCAGTGAAGAGGGACTAGCACTCGGCGAGCAGTACTTC
CDR3 length: 15; J gene: TRBJ2-1; D gene: TRBD2; clone size: few; V gene: TRBV24-1; CDR3 protein: CATGSSGGVYNEQFF; CDR3 DNA: TGTGCCACCGGCAGTAGCGGGGGGGTCTACAATGAGCAGTTCTTC
CDR3 length: 15; J gene: TRBJ2-5; D gene: NA; clone size: few; V gene: TRBV7-9; CDR3 protein: CASSFRGTFQETQYF; CDR3 DNA: TGTGCCAGCAGCTTTCGGGGCACCTTCCAAGAGACCCAGTACTTC
CDR3 length: 15; J gene: TRBJ1-6; D gene: TRBD1; clone size: NA; V gene: TRBV5-1; CDR3 protein: CASSSDTGVNSPLHF; CDR3 DNA: TGCGCCAGCAGTTCCGATACAGGGGTAAATTCACCCCTCCACTTT
CDR3 length: 16; J gene: TRBJ2-3; D gene: TRBD2; clone size: NA; V gene: TRBV6-5; CDR3 protein: CASSYGIAGYTDTQYF; CDR3 DNA: TGTGCCAGCAGTTACGGGATAGCGGGATACACAGATACGCAGTATTTT
CDR3 length: 15; J gene: TRBJ2-7; D gene: NA; clone size: NA; V gene: TRBV6-6; CDR3 protein: CASSYDLWSSYEQYF; CDR3 DNA: TGTGCCAGCAGTTATGACCTCTGGAGCTCCTACGAGCAGTACTTC
CDR3 length: 18; J gene: TRBJ2-6; D gene: NA; clone size: few; V gene: TRBV6-5; CDR3 protein: CASSYSGSLLPGANVLTF; CDR3 DNA: TGTGCCAGCAGTTACTCGGGTAGCCTTTTACCTGGGGCCAACGTCCTGACTTTC
CDR3 length: 15; J gene: TRBJ2-7; D gene: NA; clone size: many; V gene: TRBV7-9; CDR3 protein: CASSLGGTPSYEQYF; CDR3 DNA: TGTGCCAGCAGCTTGGGCGGGACTCCCTCCTACGAGCAGTACTTC
CDR3 length: 14; J gene: TRBJ1-2; D gene: TRBD1; clone size: NA; V gene: TRBV4-2; CDR3 protein: CASSPDRGTDGYTF; CDR3 DNA: TGTGCCAGCAGCCCGGACAGGGGGACGGATGGCTACACCTTC
CDR3 length: 14; J gene: TRBJ2-3; D gene: NA; clone size: few; V gene: TRBV7-6; CDR3 protein: CASSLRFGTDTQYF; CDR3 DNA: TGTGCCAGCAGCTTACGTTTCGGCACAGATACGCAGTATTTT
CDR3 length: 13; J gene: TRBJ2-5; D gene: TRBD2; clone size: NA; V gene: TRBV24-1; CDR3 protein: CATSGGRAGEQYF; CDR3 DNA: TGTGCCACCAGTGGGGGCCGGGCGGGAGAGCAGTACTTC
CDR3 length: 14; J gene: TRBJ2-1; D gene: TRBD1; clone size: few; V gene: TRBV20-1; CDR3 protein: CSGNYRGQGNEQFF; CDR3 DNA: TGCAGTGGGAATTACAGGGGGCAGGGCAATGAGCAGTTCTTC
CDR3 length: 16; J gene: TRBJ2-5; D gene: NA; clone size: NA; V gene: TRBV6-2/TRBV6-3; CDR3 protein: CASLHPGGGSQETQYF; CDR3 DNA: TGTGCCAGCTTACACCCCGGTGGGGGGAGTCAAGAGACCCAGTACTTC
CDR3 length: 14; J gene: TRBJ2-3; D gene: TRBD2; clone size: once; V gene: TRBV27; CDR3 protein: CASTGGGISDTQYF; CDR3 DNA: TGTGCCAGCACCGGCGGGGGTATTTCCGATACGCAGTATTTT
CDR3 length: 17; J gene: TRBJ2-1; D gene: TRBD1; clone size: NA; V gene: TRBV29-1; CDR3 protein: CSAEGTGRSLSYSEQFF; CDR3 DNA: TGCAGCGCCGAGGGGACAGGGCGATCTCTCTCCTACAGTGAGCAGTTCTTC
CDR3 length: 14; J gene: TRBJ2-7; D gene: TRBD1; clone size: NA; V gene: TRBV2; CDR3 protein: CAIPTGVGSYEQYF; CDR3 DNA: TGTGCCATCCCGACAGGGGTTGGCTCCTACGAGCAGTACTTC
CDR3 length: 16; J gene: TRBJ1-6; D gene: NA; clone size: NA; V gene: TRBV4-3; CDR3 protein: CASSQVNRGNNSPLHF; CDR3 DNA: TGCGCCAGCAGCCAAGTAAATCGGGGGAATAATTCACCCCTCCACTTT
CDR3 length: 15; J gene: TRBJ2-1; D gene: TRBD1; clone size: once; V gene: TRBV7-3; CDR3 protein: CASSSNPGQNNEQFF; CDR3 DNA: TGTGCCAGCAGCTCGAACCCGGGACAGAACAATGAGCAGTTCTTC
CDR3 length: 12; J gene: TRBJ2-1; D gene: NA; clone size: few; V gene: TRBV5-1; CDR3 protein: CASSLGDGKQFF; CDR3 DNA: TGCGCCAGCAGCTTGGGGGACGGGAAGCAGTTCTTC
CDR3 length: 18; J gene: TRBJ2-1; D gene: TRBD2; clone size: few; V gene: TRBV4-1; CDR3 protein: CASSPRSPAGETYNEQFF; CDR3 DNA: TGCGCCAGCAGCCCCAGATCCCCAGCGGGGGAGACCTACAATGAGCAGTTCTTC
CDR3 length: 14; J gene: TRBJ1-2; D gene: NA; clone size: few; V gene: TRBV7-9; CDR3 protein: CASSPVAVNYGYTF; CDR3 DNA: TGTGCCAGCAGCCCCGTTGCTGTCAACTATGGCTACACCTTC
CDR3 length: 16; J gene: TRBJ2-7; D gene: TRBD1; clone size: few; V gene: TRBV7-9; CDR3 protein: CASSSPRTGGNDEQYF; CDR3 DNA: TGTGCCAGCAGCTCCCCCCGGACAGGGGGCAATGACGAGCAGTACTTC
CDR3 length: 18; J gene: TRBJ2-1; D gene: NA; clone size: NA; V gene: TRBV4-1; CDR3 protein: CASSQVGDGGSPPYEQFF; CDR3 DNA: TGCGCCAGCAGCCAAGTAGGCGACGGAGGTTCTCCCCCCTACGAGCAGTTCTTC
CDR3 length: 13; J gene: TRBJ2-4; D gene: NA; clone size: few; V gene: TRBV20-1; CDR3 protein: CSARRDTRNIQYF; CDR3 DNA: TGCAGTGCTAGACGGGACACCAGAAACATTCAGTACTTC
CDR3 length: 11; J gene: TRBJ2-7; D gene: TRBD1; clone size: NA; V gene: TRBV29-1; CDR3 protein: CSVDPQGPQYF; CDR3 DNA: TGCAGCGTTGACCCACAGGGGCCTCAGTACTTC
CDR3 length: 15; J gene: TRBJ2-3; D gene: TRBD1; clone size: large; V gene: TRBV15; CDR3 protein: CATSLDRERADTQYF; CDR3 DNA: TGTGCCACCAGCCTGGACAGGGAAAGGGCAGATACGCAGTATTTT
CDR3 length: 17; J gene: TRBJ2-3; D gene: TRBD2; clone size: NA; V gene: TRBV5-1; CDR3 protein: CASSLGLAGRGTDTQYF; CDR3 DNA: TGCGCCAGCAGCTTGGGGCTAGCGGGCCGAGGCACAGATACGCAGTATTTT
CDR3 length: 15; J gene: TRBJ2-1; D gene: NA; clone size: few; V gene: TRBV7-2; CDR3 protein: CASSTTSPGANEQFF; CDR3 DNA: TGTGCCAGCAGCACAACTAGTCCGGGGGCGAATGAGCAGTTCTTC
CDR3 length: 18; J gene: TRBJ2-2; D gene: TRBD1; clone size: NA; V gene: TRBV18; CDR3 protein: CASQTGASPKANTGELFF; CDR3 DNA: TGTGCCAGCCAGACAGGGGCGTCACCTAAGGCGAACACCGGGGAGCTGTTTTTT
CDR3 length: 14; J gene: TRBJ1-1; D gene: NA; clone size: NA; V gene: TRBV18; CDR3 protein: CASSTGGKNTEAFF; CDR3 DNA: TGTGCCAGCTCAACTGGGGGCAAGAACACTGAAGCTTTCTTT
CDR3 length: 16; J gene: TRBJ2-7; D gene: TRBD1; clone size: few; V gene: TRBV27; CDR3 protein: CASSPPRGTGKNEQYF; CDR3 DNA: TGTGCCAGCAGTCCTCCCCGCGGGACAGGGAAGAACGAGCAGTACTTC
CDR3 length: 14; J gene: TRBJ2-7; D gene: TRBD1; clone size: NA; V gene: TRBV28; CDR3 protein: CASKKTGEIYEQYF; CDR3 DNA: TGTGCCAGCAAAAAGACAGGGGAAATCTACGAGCAGTACTTC
CDR3 length: 16; J gene: TRBJ1-2; D gene: NA; clone size: NA; V gene: TRBV4-3; CDR3 protein: CASSQVAGTINYGYTF; CDR3 DNA: TGCGCCAGCAGCCAAGTGGCAGGGACAATTAACTATGGCTACACCTTC
CDR3 length: 14; J gene: TRBJ2-3; D gene: TRBD2; clone size: NA; V gene: TRBV2; CDR3 protein: CAGNSGGAKDTQYF; CDR3 DNA: TGTGCCGGCAACAGCGGGGGGGCAAAAGATACGCAGTATTTT
CDR3 length: 16; J gene: TRBJ2-7; D gene: TRBD1; clone size: few; V gene: TRBV28; CDR3 protein: CASSTPHRGYLYEQYF; CDR3 DNA: TGTGCCAGCAGTACCCCGCACAGGGGATACCTCTACGAGCAGTACTTC
CDR3 length: 14; J gene: TRBJ2-7; D gene: NA; clone size: few; V gene: TRBV6-6; CDR3 protein: CASIPSVGADEQYF; CDR3 DNA: TGTGCCAGCATTCCCTCTGTGGGGGCGGACGAGCAGTACTTC
CDR3 length: 16; J gene: TRBJ2-1; D gene: NA; clone size: NA; V gene: TRBV21-1; CDR3 protein: CASSKAKRKPGNEQFF; CDR3 DNA: TGTGCCAGCAGCAAAGCAAAACGGAAACCAGGCAATGAGCAGTTCTTC
CDR3 length: 14; J gene: TRBJ2-5; D gene: NA; clone size: NA; V gene: TRBV5-1; CDR3 protein: CASSLVGAQETQYF; CDR3 DNA: TGCGCCAGCAGCTTGGTAGGGGCCCAAGAGACCCAGTACTTC
CDR3 length: 15; J gene: TRBJ2-3; D gene: TRBD2; clone size: NA; V gene: TRBV5-1; CDR3 protein: CASSHRSGGRDTQYF; CDR3 DNA: TGCGCCAGCAGCCATCGAAGCGGGGGGCGAGATACGCAGTATTTT
CDR3 length: 13; J gene: TRBJ1-1; D gene: NA; clone size: NA; V gene: TRBV3-1; CDR3 protein: CASSHQGSTEAFF; CDR3 DNA: TGTGCCAGCAGCCACCAGGGCAGCACTGAAGCTTTCTTT
CDR3 length: 16; J gene: TRBJ1-1; D gene: TRBD1; clone size: NA; V gene: TRBV7-9; CDR3 protein: CASGAGTGGTNTEAFF; CDR3 DNA: TGTGCCAGCGGGGCAGGGACAGGGGGCACGAACACTGAAGCTTTCTTT
CDR3 length: 15; J gene: TRBJ2-4; D gene: NA; clone size: few; V gene: TRBV6-5; CDR3 protein: CASSIRTGAKNIQYF; CDR3 DNA: TGTGCCAGCAGCATCAGGACTGGAGCCAAAAACATTCAGTACTTC
CDR3 length: 15; J gene: TRBJ1-1; D gene: NA; clone size: few; V gene: TRBV5-6; CDR3 protein: CASSLSDTTTPEAFF; CDR3 DNA: TGTGCCAGCAGCTTGTCAGACACCACTACTCCTGAAGCTTTCTTT
CDR3 length: 19; J gene: TRBJ2-6; D gene: NA; clone size: NA; V gene: TRBV4-1; CDR3 protein: CASSQAGNRMSSGANVLTF; CDR3 DNA: TGCGCCAGCAGCCAAGCCGGGAACAGGATGTCCTCTGGGGCCAACGTCCTGACTTTC
CDR3 length: 15; J gene: TRBJ2-7; D gene: TRBD1; clone size: few; V gene: TRBV3-1; CDR3 protein: CASSHYTDRDYEQYF; CDR3 DNA: TGTGCCAGCAGCCATTACACAGACAGGGACTACGAGCAGTACTTC
CDR3 length: 14; J gene: TRBJ1-6; D gene: NA; clone size: few; V gene: TRBV5-1; CDR3 protein: CASSADGISSPLHF; CDR3 DNA: TGCGCCAGCAGCGCGGACGGGATTAGTTCACCCCTCCACTTT
CDR3 length: 14; J gene: TRBJ2-1; D gene: NA; clone size: few; V gene: TRBV4-3; CDR3 protein: CASSQSVGGGVQFF; CDR3 DNA: TGCGCCAGCAGCCAATCGGTAGGGGGTGGCGTGCAGTTCTTC